This TCR beta chain was recorded in a study of Tregs in tolerant kidney transplant recipients. Produced via immunoSEQ multiplex PCR; TCRdb's table is partial and in-frame only. This sample carries 110,000 or so clones, roughly 90% of them seen once, and the ten largest clones take about 0.31%. The germline V gene has CDR1 MNHEY and CDR2 SMNVEV (reference sequence). This CDR3 has 16 residues. V lost 4 bases, J lost 4 bases, and 17 bases lay in between. The V gene is TRBV27, the J gene TRBJ2-1, with D hard to call. The origin of this receptor is a human donor who received a combined kidney and bone marrow transplant. The sample in question was CD4+ T cells from blood, obtained before the transplant. This CDR3 reads CASSSRLRTAYNEQFF. CDR3 bases: TGTGCCAGCAGTTCCAGACTCCGAACGGCTTACAATGAGCAGTTCTTC.